This T cell receptor beta chain was captured by sequencing in a study of T cell changes during pregnancy in multiple sclerosis. Germline V gene data show CDR1 as MNHEY and CDR2 as SMNVEV (reference sequence). Deletions cut 6 bases from V and 4 bases from J, with 18 bases between. CDR3 length: 15 amino acids. Assay: immunoSEQ multiplex PCR; the TCRdb copy retains only in-frame clones and omits some. The sample lists some 80,000 clones; just under 95% were seen once. The source is a female donor with multiple sclerosis, enrolled in a pregnancy study. J is TRBJ1-2 and V is TRBV27; D remains ambiguous. Sequenced here: peripheral blood, sampled in the first trimester of pregnancy. The DNA of the CDR3 is TGTGCCAGCAGCTTCCTAACGGGTGGCATCTATGGCTACACCTTC. Translation gives CASSFLTGGIYGYTF.